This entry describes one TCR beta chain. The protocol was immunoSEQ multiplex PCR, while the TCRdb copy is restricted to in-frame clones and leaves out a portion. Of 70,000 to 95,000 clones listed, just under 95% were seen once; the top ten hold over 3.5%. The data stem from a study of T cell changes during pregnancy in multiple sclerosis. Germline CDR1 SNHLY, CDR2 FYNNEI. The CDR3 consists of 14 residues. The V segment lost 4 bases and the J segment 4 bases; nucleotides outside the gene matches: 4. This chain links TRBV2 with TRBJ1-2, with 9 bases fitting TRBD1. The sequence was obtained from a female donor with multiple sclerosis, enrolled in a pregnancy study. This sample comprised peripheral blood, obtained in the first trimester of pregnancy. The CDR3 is CASSGQGVTYGYTF. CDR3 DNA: TGTGCCAGCAGTGGACAGGGGGTTACCTATGGCTACACCTTC.